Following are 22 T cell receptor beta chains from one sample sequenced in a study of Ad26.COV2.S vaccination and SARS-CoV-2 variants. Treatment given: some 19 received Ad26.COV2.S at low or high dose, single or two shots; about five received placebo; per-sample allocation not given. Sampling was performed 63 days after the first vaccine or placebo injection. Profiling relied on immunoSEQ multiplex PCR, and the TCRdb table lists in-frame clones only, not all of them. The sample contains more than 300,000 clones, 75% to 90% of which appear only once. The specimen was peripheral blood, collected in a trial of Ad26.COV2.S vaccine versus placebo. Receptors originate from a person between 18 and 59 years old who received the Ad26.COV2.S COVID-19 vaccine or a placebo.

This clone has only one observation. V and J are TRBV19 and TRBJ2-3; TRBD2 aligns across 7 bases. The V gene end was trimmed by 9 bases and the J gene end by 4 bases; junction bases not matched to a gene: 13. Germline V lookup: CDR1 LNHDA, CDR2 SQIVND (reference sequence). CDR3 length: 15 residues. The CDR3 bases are TGTGCCAGCCATCCCATCTTTGGGGGGGCAGATACGCAGTATTTT. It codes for CASHPIFGGADTQYF.

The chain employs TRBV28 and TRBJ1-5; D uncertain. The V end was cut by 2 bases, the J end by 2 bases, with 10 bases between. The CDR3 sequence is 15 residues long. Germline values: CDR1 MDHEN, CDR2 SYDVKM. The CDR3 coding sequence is TGTGCCAGCAGTTTAACCCCAGCGGGCAATCAGCCCCAGCATTTT. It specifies CASSLTPAGNQPQHF.

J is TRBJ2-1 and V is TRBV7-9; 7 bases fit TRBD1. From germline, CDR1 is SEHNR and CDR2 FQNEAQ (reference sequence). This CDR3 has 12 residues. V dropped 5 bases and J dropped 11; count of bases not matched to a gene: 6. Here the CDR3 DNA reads TGTGCCAGCAGCCCGGGACAGCCTAAGCAGTTCTTC. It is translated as CASSPGQPKQFF.

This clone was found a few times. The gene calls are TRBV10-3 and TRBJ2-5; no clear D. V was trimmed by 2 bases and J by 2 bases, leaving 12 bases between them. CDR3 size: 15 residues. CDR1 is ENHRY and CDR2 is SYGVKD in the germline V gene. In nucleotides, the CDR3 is TGTGCCATCAGTGAGGACGGGCAGGAGCAAGAGACCCAGTACTTC. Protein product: CAISEDGQEQETQYF.

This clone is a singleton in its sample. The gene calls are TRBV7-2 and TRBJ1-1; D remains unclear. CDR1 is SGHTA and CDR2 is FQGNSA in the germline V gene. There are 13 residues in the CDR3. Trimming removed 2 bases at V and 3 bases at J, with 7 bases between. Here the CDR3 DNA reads TGTGCCAGCAGCTTAAGCGGGGACACTGAAGCTTTCTTT. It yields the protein CASSLSGDTEAFF.

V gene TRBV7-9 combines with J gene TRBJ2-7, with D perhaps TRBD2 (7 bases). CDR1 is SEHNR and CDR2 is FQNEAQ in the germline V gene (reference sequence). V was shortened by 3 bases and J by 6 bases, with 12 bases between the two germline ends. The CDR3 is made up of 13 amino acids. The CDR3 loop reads CASSFAGAIEQYF. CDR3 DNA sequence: TGTGCCAGCAGCTTTGCGGGGGCAATCGAGCAGTACTTC.

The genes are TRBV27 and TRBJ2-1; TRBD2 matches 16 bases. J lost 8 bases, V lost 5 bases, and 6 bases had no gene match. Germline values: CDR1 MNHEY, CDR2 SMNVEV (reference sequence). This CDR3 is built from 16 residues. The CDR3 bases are TGTGCCAGCAGTACGGGACTAGCGGGGGGGCCCCATGAGCAGTTCTTC. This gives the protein CASSTGLAGGPHEQFF.

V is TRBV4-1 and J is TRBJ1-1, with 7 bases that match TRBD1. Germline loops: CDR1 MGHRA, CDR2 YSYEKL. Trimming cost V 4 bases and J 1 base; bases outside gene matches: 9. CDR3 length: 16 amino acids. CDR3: CASSRGPGTANTEAFF. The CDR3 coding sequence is TGCGCCAGCAGCCGTGGCCCCGGGACAGCGAACACTGAAGCTTTCTTT.

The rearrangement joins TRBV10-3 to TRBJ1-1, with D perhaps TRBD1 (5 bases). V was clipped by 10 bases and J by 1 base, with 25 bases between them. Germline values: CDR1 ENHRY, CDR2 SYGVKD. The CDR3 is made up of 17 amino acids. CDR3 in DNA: TGTGCCACTGCGCCCTTAGGGACTAAGAGCTCGAACACTGAAGCTTTCTTT. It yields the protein CATAPLGTKSSNTEAFF.

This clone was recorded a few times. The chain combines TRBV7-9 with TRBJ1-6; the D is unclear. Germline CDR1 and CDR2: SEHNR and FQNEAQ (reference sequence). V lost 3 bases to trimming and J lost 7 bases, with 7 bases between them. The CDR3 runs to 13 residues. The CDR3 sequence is CASSFGGNSPLHF. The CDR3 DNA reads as TGTGCCAGCAGCTTCGGAGGGAATTCACCCCTCCACTTT.

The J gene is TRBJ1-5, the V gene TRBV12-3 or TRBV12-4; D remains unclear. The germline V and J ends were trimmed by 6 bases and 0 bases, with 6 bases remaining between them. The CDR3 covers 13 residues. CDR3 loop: CASSSYSNQPQHF. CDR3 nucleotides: TGTGCCAGCAGCAGTTATAGCAATCAGCCCCAGCATTTT.

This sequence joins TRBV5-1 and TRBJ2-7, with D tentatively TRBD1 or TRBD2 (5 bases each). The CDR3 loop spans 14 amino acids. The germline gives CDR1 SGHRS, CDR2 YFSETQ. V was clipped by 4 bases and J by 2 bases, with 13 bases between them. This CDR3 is CASSAGTETYEQYF. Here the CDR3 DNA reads TGCGCCAGCAGCGCCGGGACGGAGACCTACGAGCAGTACTTC.

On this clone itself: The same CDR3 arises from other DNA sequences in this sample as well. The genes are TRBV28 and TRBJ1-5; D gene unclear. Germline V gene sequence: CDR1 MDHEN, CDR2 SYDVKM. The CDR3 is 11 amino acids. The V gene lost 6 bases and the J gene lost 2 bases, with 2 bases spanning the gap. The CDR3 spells CASSGNQPQHF. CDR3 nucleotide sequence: TGTGCCAGCAGCGGCAATCAGCCCCAGCATTTT.

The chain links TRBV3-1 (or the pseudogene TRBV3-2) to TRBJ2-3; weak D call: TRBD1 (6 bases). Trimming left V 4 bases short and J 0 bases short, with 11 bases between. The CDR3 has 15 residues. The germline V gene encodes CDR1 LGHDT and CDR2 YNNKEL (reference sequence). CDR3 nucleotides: TGTGCCAGCAGCCTGACAGGCTACAGCACAGATACGCAGTATTTT. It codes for CASSLTGYSTDTQYF.

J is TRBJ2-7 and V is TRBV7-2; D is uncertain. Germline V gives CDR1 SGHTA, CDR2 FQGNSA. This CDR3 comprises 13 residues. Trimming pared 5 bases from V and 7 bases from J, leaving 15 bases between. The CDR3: CASSPTGFGEQYF. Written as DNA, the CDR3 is TGTGCCAGCAGCCCCACGGGCTTTGGGGAGCAGTACTTC. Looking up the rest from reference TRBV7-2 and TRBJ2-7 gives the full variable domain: GAGVSQSPSNKVTEKGKDVELRCDPISGHTALYWYRQSLGQGLEFLIYFQGNSAPDKSGLPSDRFSAERTGGSVSTLTIQRTQQEDSAVYLCASSPTGFGEQYFGPGTRLTVT.

CDR3 coding DNA: TGCGCCAGCAGTGGTATGAACACTGAAGCTTTCTTT. Translating it yields CASSGMNTEAFF. V gene TRBV10-2 combines with J gene TRBJ1-1; no clear D gene. Trimming stripped 4 bases from V and 0 bases from J, with 3 bases between. Germline values: CDR1 WSHSY, CDR2 SAAADI. The CDR3 extends over 12 amino acids.

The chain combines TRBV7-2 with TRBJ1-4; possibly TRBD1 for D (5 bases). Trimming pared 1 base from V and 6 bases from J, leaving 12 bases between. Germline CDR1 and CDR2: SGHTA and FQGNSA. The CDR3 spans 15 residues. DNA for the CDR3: TGTGCCAGCAGCTTAGGCATCAGGGCAGATGAAAAACTGTTTTTT. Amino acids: CASSLGIRADEKLFF.

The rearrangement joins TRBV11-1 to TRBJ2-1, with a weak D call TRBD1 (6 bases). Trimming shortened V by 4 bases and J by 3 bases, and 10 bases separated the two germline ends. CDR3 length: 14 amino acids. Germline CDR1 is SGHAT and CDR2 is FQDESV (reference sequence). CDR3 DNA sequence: TGTGCCAGCAGCTACAGGGATCTCTACAATGAGCAGTTCTTC. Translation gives CASSYRDLYNEQFF.

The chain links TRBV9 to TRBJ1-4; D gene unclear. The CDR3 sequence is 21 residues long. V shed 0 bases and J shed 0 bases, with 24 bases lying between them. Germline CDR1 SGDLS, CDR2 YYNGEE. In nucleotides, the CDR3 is TGTGCCAGCAGCGTAGAGGGCAGGAGCCGACTTGGAGTTGCAACTAATGAAAAACTGTTTTTT. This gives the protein CASSVEGRSRLGVATNEKLFF. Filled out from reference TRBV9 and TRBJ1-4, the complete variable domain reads DSGVTQTPKHLITATGQRVTLRCSPRSGDLSVYWYQQSLDQGLQFLIQYYNGEERAKGNILERFSAQQFPDLHSELNLSSLELGDSALYFCASSVEGRSRLGVATNEKLFFGSGTQLSVL.

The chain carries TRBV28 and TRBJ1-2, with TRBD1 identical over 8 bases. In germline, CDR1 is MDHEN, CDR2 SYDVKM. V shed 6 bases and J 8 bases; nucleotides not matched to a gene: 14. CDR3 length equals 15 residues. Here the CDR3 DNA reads TGTGCCAGCAGCCCAGGGGGCGATAGAACGAGAGGCTACACCTTC. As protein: CASSPGGDRTRGYTF.

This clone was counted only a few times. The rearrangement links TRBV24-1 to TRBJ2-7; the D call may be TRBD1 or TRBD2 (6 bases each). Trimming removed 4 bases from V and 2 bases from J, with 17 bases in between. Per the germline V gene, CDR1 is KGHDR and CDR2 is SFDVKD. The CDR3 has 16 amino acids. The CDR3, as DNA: TGTGCCACCAGTGAAGGGGGACTCCTTGGCGCCTACGAGCAGTACTTC. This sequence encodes CATSEGGLLGAYEQYF.

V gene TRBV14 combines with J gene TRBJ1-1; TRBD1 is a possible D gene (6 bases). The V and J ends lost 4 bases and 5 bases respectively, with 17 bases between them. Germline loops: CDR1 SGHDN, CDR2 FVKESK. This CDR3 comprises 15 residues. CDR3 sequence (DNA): TGTGCCAGCAGCCCTATGGGGGCAGGTTGGACTGAAGCTTTCTTT. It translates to CASSPMGAGWTEAFF.